The 18 T cell receptor beta chains presented below share a single source sample, sequenced in a study of cytomegalovirus exposure and HLA in healthy donors. The PCR employed 60 Vbeta primers together with 13 Jbeta primers. Some clones are missing from TCRdb's copy, which holds only in-frame ones; the method was immunoSEQ multiplex PCR. The sample has over 110,000 clones, 70% to 85% seen once; the top ten hold 9.7%. Sequenced: PBMCs. Every receptor here comes from a woman aged 60-75 years in good health and CMV-seropositive.

The V and J genes are TRBV23-1 and TRBJ1-5, with 7 bases identical to TRBD1. TRBV23-1 is placed among ORFs of uncertain function. V was clipped by 3 bases and J by 5 bases; unmatched bases: 1. The CDR3 consists of 13 residues. CDR3 in DNA: TGCGCCAGCAGTCAGACAGGGTATCAGCCCCAGCATTTT. Encoded protein: CASSQTGYQPQHF.

This clone was seen once. The chain has TRBV6-6 and TRBJ2-1; D perhaps matches TRBD2 (5 bases). The ends were cut back, 2 bases at V and 10 bases at J, with 9 bases in the middle. The germline CDR1 and CDR2 sequences are MNHNY and SVGAGI (reference sequence). The CDR3 contains 12 residues. As DNA, the CDR3 is TGTGCCAGCAGTTACGGGAGCAGGGAGCAGTTCTTC. It is translated as CASSYGSREQFF.

J is TRBJ1-2 and V is TRBV7-2, with 7 bases fitting TRBD1. This CDR3 comprises 14 residues. Trimming removed 5 bases from V and 3 bases from J; junction bases left unmatched: 6. Germline V lookup: CDR1 SGHTA, CDR2 FQGNSA. CDR3 sequence reads: CASSRTGEDYGYTF. CDR3 DNA: TGTGCCAGCAGCCGTACAGGGGAGGACTATGGCTACACCTTC. The entire variable domain, with the rest obtained from reference TRBV7-2 and TRBJ1-2, is as follows: GAGVSQSPSNKVTEKGKDVELRCDPISGHTALYWYRQSLGQGLEFLIYFQGNSAPDKSGLPSDRFSAERTGGSVSTLTIQRTQQEDSAVYLCASSRTGEDYGYTFGSGTRLTVV.

The chain employs TRBV5-1 and TRBJ2-7; 13 bases line up with TRBD2. The CDR3 sequence is 17 residues long. V shed 4 bases, J shed 1 base, and the junction held 8 bases outside the gene matches. Per the germline V gene, CDR1 is SGHRS and CDR2 is YFSETQ. The CDR3: CASSRGLAGVLSYEQYF. The CDR3 DNA is TGCGCCAGCAGCCGCGGACTAGCGGGAGTCCTTTCCTACGAGCAGTACTTC.

The CDR3 nucleotides are TGTGCCAGCAGCCCTTCGGCGGATGAGCAGTTCTTC. This sequence encodes CASSPSADEQFF. The V call is TRBV7-9, the J call TRBJ2-1; D ambiguous. Germline V gene lookup returns CDR1 SEHNR and CDR2 FQNEAQ (reference sequence). With 5 bases removed from V and 8 bases from J, the gap between germline ends came to 10 bases. The CDR3 totals 12 residues.

V is TRBV28 and J is TRBJ2-1, with TRBD2 identical over 7 bases. In germline, CDR1 is MDHEN, CDR2 SYDVKM. CDR3 length: 14 amino acids. V trimming: 2 bases; J trimming: 6 bases; junction bases outside the gene matches: 4. The CDR3 DNA follows: TGTGCCAGCAGTTTACCGCGGACTAGCAATGAGCAGTTCTTC. It is translated as CASSLPRTSNEQFF.

The table lists this clone with a count of one. The V and J genes are TRBV4-3 and TRBJ1-4; 7 nucleotides align to TRBD1. Germline trimming cut 3 bases from V and 8 bases from J; bases unmatched to any gene: 9. Germline V lookup: CDR1 LGHNA, CDR2 YSLEER. CDR3 size: 15 residues. The CDR3 spells CASSQEDRAGEKLFF. CDR3 nucleotides: TGCGCCAGCAGCCAGGAAGACAGGGCTGGCGAAAAACTGTTTTTT.

Details on this clone: A junction end diverges from the germline sequence, so it may reflect a read error. This chain joins TRBV7-7 and TRBJ2-1; tentative D call: TRBD2 (6 bases). The CDR3 is 13 amino acids. Looked up from germline, CDR1 is SSHAT and CDR2 is FNYEAQ (reference sequence). CDR3: CASSLAEQREQFF. CDR3 DNA: TGTGCTAGCAGCTTAGCGGAGCAGAGAGAGCAGTTCTTC.

This clone is a singleton in its sample. The V gene is TRBV29-1, the J gene TRBJ2-2; TRBD2 agrees at 7 bases. With 6 bases clipped from V and 7 bases from J, the junction kept 11 bases outside the gene matches. This CDR3 has 14 amino acids. Germline-derived CDR1 and CDR2 are SQVTM and ANQGSEA. DNA of the CDR3: TGCAGCGTCCCTCGGGGGACTAATGGCGGGGAGCTGTTTTTT. Translation gives CSVPRGTNGGELFF.

The chain is built from TRBV30 and TRBJ2-1, with TRBD1 as a possible D gene (5 bases). Trimming took 3 bases from V and 4 from J, leaving 13 bases between them. Germline loops: CDR1 GTSNPN, CDR2 SVGIG (reference sequence). The CDR3 covers 14 residues. CDR3 in amino acids: CAWSLMQGYNEQFF. CDR3 nucleotides: TGTGCCTGGAGCCTGATGCAGGGTTACAATGAGCAGTTCTTC.

V is TRBV30 and J is TRBJ2-2; the D gene is possibly TRBD2 (5 bases). Germline CDR1 is GTSNPN and CDR2 is SVGIG (reference sequence). V lost 2 bases, J lost 2 bases, and 12 bases lay in between. The CDR3 loop spans 15 amino acids. The CDR3 coding sequence is TGTGCCTGGAGTCGGCTAGAGGGCAACACCGGGGAGCTGTTTTTT. Its protein product is CAWSRLEGNTGELFF.

The chain is built from TRBV4-2 and TRBJ2-3, with TRBD2 matching 7 bases. Germline values: CDR1 LGHNA, CDR2 YNFKEQ. The CDR3 loop spans 15 amino acids. V dropped 0 bases and J dropped 4; count of bases not matched to a gene: 4. CDR3 nucleotides: TGTGCCAGCAGCCAAGATTCGGGAGGCCCAGATACGCAGTATTTT. It encodes CASSQDSGGPDTQYF.

The J gene is TRBJ2-3, the V gene TRBV20-1, with D uncertain. Matching the DNA end better, TRBJ1-5 makes the J call doubtful. The germline V gene encodes CDR1 DFQATT and CDR2 SNEGSKA (reference sequence). The CDR3 covers 10 residues. The CDR3 bases are TGCAGTGCATGGGAGGCGTTCCAGCATTTT. Its protein product is CSAWEAFQHF.

This chain connects TRBV2 to TRBJ1-4; the match to TRBD1 covers 7 bases. The CDR3 loop spans 16 amino acids. Germline loops: CDR1 SNHLY, CDR2 FYNNEI. V trimming: 4 bases; J trimming: 0 bases; junction bases outside the gene matches: 5. CDR3 amino acids: CASSGDSAATNEKLFF. The CDR3, as DNA: TGTGCCAGCAGTGGGGACAGCGCGGCAACTAATGAAAAACTGTTTTTT. Complete variable domain (other parts from reference TRBV2 and TRBJ1-4): EPEVTQTPSHQVTQMGQEVILRCVPISNHLYFYWYRQILGQKVEFLVSFYNNEISEKSEIFDDQFSVERPDGSNFTLKIRSTKLEDSAMYFCASSGDSAATNEKLFFGSGTQLSVL.

The V and J genes are TRBV14 and TRBJ2-7, with TRBD2 as a possible D gene (6 bases). Looked up from germline, CDR1 is SGHDN and CDR2 is FVKESK. V lost 0 bases to trimming and J lost 2 bases, with 17 bases between them. The CDR3 has 17 residues. The CDR3 here is CASSQELTGTLPYEQYF. The CDR3 DNA sequence: TGTGCCAGCAGCCAAGAGCTTACCGGGACTCTCCCCTACGAGCAGTACTTC.

The chain joins TRBV7-2 to TRBJ1-2, with D hard to call. This CDR3 contains 15 residues. The germline CDR1 and CDR2 sequences are SGHTA and FQGNSA. V gave up 5 bases and J gave up 4 bases, with 17 bases separating them. CDR3 nucleotide sequence: TGTGCCAGCAGCCCGGTTGGAGGCGGCGGCTATGGCTACACCTTC. It specifies CASSPVGGGGYGYTF.

This clone occurred once. J is TRBJ2-5 and V is TRBV5-1, with 7 bases aligning to TRBD1. The CDR3 covers 14 residues. The V and J ends lost 4 bases and 4 bases, in that order; junction bases with no gene match: 7. Germline V gene lookup returns CDR1 SGHRS and CDR2 YFSETQ. DNA for the CDR3: TGCGCCAGCAGCCGACAGGGTGGGGGAGAGACCCAGTACTTC. The encoded protein is CASSRQGGGETQYF.

This chain's CDR3 is CASSRTSGNEQFF. Written as DNA, the CDR3 is TGTGCCAGCAGTAGGACTAGCGGGAATGAGCAGTTCTTC. The chain recombines TRBV6-5 with TRBJ2-1; TRBD2 agrees at 11 bases. The J segment lost 7 bases and the V segment lost 5 bases, leaving 1 base of the junction unmatched. The CDR3 totals 13 residues. Germline V lookup: CDR1 MNHEY, CDR2 SVGAGI.